This T cell receptor beta chain was profiled in a study of T cells after yellow fever vaccination. Study context: Each low-cell-number fraction was prepared by means of SMART-Seq v4 Ultra Low Input.

This clonotype was picked up a small number of times. Its matching antigen is unknown. A read error may account for a junction end that differs from germline. Overall study results and limits: Of the clonotypes, a small share occurred in both CD4 and CD8 compartments. Faster peaking, at day 5 versus 15, marked a secondary response that was weaker. Reappearance after the booster was seen for most primary-vaccination clones, at more than 95% CD4 and about 90% CD8.

TCRdb reprocessed the 5' RACE reads via MiXCR and lists one record per CDR3 protein. The sample includes about 50,000 distinct CDR3 sequences, 7% to 8.5% of them seen just once. The CDR3 is made up of 14 amino acids. CDR1 SGHRS and CDR2 YFSETQ come from the germline V gene. This specimen was CD8+ T cells sorted from PBMCs, taken around 16 days after the first yellow fever vaccination. The sequence derives from a man younger than 35 who received the YFV17D yellow fever vaccine. The rearrangement links TRBV5-1 to TRBJ1-1, with D uncertain. The CDR3 reads CASSLRRANSEAFF. The CDR3 nucleotides read TGCGCCAGCAGCTTAAGACGGGCGAACTCTGAAGCTTTCTTT.